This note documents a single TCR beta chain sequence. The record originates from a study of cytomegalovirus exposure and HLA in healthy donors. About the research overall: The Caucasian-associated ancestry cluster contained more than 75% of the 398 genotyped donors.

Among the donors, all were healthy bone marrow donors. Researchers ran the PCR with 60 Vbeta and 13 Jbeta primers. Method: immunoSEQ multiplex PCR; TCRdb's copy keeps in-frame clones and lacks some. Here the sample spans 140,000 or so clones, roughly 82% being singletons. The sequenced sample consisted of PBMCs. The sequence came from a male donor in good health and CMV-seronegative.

CDR3 bases: TGTGCCAGCACCCCGGGGGGTTTTTATGGCTACACCTTC. This sequence encodes CASTPGGFYGYTF. V is TRBV9 and J is TRBJ1-2; maybe TRBD1 (5 bases). V gave up 6 bases and J gave up 5 bases, with 14 bases separating them. The CDR3 has 13 amino acids. Germline V CDR1 and CDR2: SGDLS, YYNGEE.